The subject of this entry is one T cell receptor (beta chain). Germline values: CDR1 LNHDA, CDR2 SQIVND (reference sequence). V lost 3 bases and J 7 bases, leaving 12 bases between the germline ends. CDR3 length: 13 residues. The method was immunoSEQ multiplex PCR; TCRdb's version includes in-frame clones alone and lacks a portion of them. The table lists 80,000 to 100,000 clones, roughly 94% of them singletons. This entry comes from a study of OX40 agonist ivuxolimab in advanced cancers. Study background: At 0.01 to 10 mg/kg, ivuxolimab was administered intravenously to patients every 2 weeks.

No patient had autoimmune disease or received systemic immunosuppression. Sequenced here: CD4+ or CD8+ T cells sorted from blood, sampled in a trial of the OX40 agonist ivuxolimab. This clonotype originated in an adult with an advanced solid tumor such as melanoma, head and neck, liver or kidney cancer. V and J are TRBV19 and TRBJ2-5; TRBD2 might be the D (5 bases). CDR3 nucleotides: TGTGCCAGTAGTATGGAGGTACCCGGGACCCAGTACTTC. Its translation: CASSMEVPGTQYF.